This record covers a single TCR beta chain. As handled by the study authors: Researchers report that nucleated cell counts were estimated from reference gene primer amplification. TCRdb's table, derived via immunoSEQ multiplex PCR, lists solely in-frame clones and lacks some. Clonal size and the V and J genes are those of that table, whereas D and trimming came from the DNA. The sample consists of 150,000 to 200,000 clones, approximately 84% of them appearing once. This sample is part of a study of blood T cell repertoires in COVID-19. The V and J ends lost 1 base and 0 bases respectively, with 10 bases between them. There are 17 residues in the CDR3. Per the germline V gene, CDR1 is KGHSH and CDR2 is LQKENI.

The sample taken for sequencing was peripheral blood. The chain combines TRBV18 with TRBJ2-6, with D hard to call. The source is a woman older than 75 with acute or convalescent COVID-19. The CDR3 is CASSPQSSYSGANVLTF. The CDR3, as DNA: TGTGCCAGCTCACCACAGAGTTCTTACTCTGGGGCCAACGTCCTGACTTTC.